This passage covers 14 T cell receptor beta chains from one sample sequenced in a study of shared clonotypes between healthy human individuals. The data were produced by immunoSEQ multiplex PCR, yet TCRdb's version contains in-frame clones alone and is incomplete. Among approximately 2.1 million clones, approximately 93% were seen once, and the ten largest hold roughly 0.36%. The sequenced material came from naive CD4+ T cells from PBMCs. Subset defined: CD45RA+ positively selected. The receptors shown here come from a man younger than 30 in good health. Some clones in this sample may be carry-over from other donors' samples.

The chain links TRBV5-8 to TRBJ2-5; 11 bases align to TRBD1. Losses at the gene ends were 4 bases for V and 1 base for J; bases not matched to a gene: 3. The CDR3 is 15 residues long. CDR1 is SGHTS, CDR2 YDEGEE, per germline. CDR3 amino acids: CASSVGTGGQETQYF. CDR3 DNA: TGTGCCAGCAGCGTAGGGACAGGGGGCCAAGAGACCCAGTACTTC.

This clone was found once. The rearrangement uses TRBV7-8 and TRBJ1-1, with D uncertain. CDR1 and CDR2 from the germline V gene are SGHVS and FQNEAQ. Trimming shortened V by 1 base and J by 1 base, and 7 bases separated the two germline ends. The CDR3 is 14 amino acids. The CDR3 reads CASSLGPWNTEAFF. The CDR3 DNA sequence: TGTGCCAGCAGCTTAGGTCCCTGGAACACTGAAGCTTTCTTT.

About this clone: Other DNA variants within this sample encode the same CDR3. The chain recombines TRBV15 with TRBJ2-3; no reliable D call. This CDR3 is 13 amino acids long. The V gene's germline CDR1 is LNHNV and CDR2 YYDKDF (reference sequence). V lost 1 base, J lost 2 bases, and 4 bases lay in between. The CDR3 DNA follows: TGTGCCACCAGCAGAGGGAACACAGATACGCAGTATTTT. Protein product: CATSRGNTDTQYF.

The CDR3 DNA reads TGTGCCAGCAGTTCGGAGGGGAGAGGCGCTTTCTTT. This encodes CASSSEGRGAFF. The V call is TRBV6-6, the J call TRBJ1-1; the D gene is possibly TRBD1 (5 bases). Trimming removed 4 bases at V and 11 bases at J, with 14 bases between. Germline loops: CDR1 MNHNY, CDR2 SVGAGI (reference sequence). The CDR3 loop spans 12 amino acids.

This clone was detected once. The chain uses TRBV6-6 and TRBJ1-3, with 7 bases matching TRBD1. The CDR3 is 15 amino acids. Trimming at V came to 7 bases and at J to 5 bases, leaving 11 bases not matched to a gene. Germline loops: CDR1 MNHNY, CDR2 SVGAGI (reference sequence). Here the CDR3 reads CASTPNRDSRNTIYF. The CDR3 region has the DNA TGTGCCAGCACCCCTAATCGGGACAGTAGAAACACCATATATTTT.

This clone was observed a few times. V gene TRBV6-5 combines with J gene TRBJ1-2, with a tentative D call TRBD1 (6 bases). The CDR3 extends over 13 amino acids. CDR1 is MNHEY and CDR2 is SVGAGI in the germline V gene. With 2 bases removed from V and 7 bases from J, the gap between germline ends came to 11 bases. The CDR3 region is CASSYGGAGGYTF. CDR3 DNA: TGTGCCAGCAGTTACGGGGGGGCCGGTGGCTACACCTTC.

Details on this clone: Other DNA sequences in the same sample also yield this CDR3. The gene calls are TRBV27 and TRBJ2-3, with 10 bases identical to TRBD1. CDR3 length equals 14 residues. V was clipped by 4 bases and J by 3 bases; unmatched bases: 1. Germline loops: CDR1 MNHEY, CDR2 SMNVEV (reference sequence). DNA for the CDR3: TGTGCCAGCAGTTGGGACAGGGGAACAGATACGCAGTATTTT. Residues: CASSWDRGTDTQYF.

The chain is built from TRBV5-1 and TRBJ2-7; 12 nucleotides line up with TRBD1. The CDR3 length is 19 residues. Germline V gene sequence: CDR1 SGHRS, CDR2 YFSETQ. V was clipped by 0 bases and J by 2 bases; unmatched bases: 12. CDR3 nucleotides: TGCGCCAGCAGCTTGGTCACCGGGACAGGGGGCTTTAGTCCCTACGAGCAGTACTTC. As protein: CASSLVTGTGGFSPYEQYF.

The V gene is TRBV9, the J gene TRBJ1-4; no clear D. The germline V gene has CDR1 SGDLS and CDR2 YYNGEE. V was shortened by 0 bases and J by 1 base, with 7 bases between the two germline ends. The CDR3 runs to 15 residues. This CDR3 is CASSVVGRTNEKLFF. For the CDR3, the DNA is TGTGCCAGCAGCGTAGTGGGGAGAACTAATGAAAAACTGTTTTTT. The full variable domain, in which reference TRBV9 and TRBJ1-4 provide the parts outside the CDR3, is DSGVTQTPKHLITATGQRVTLRCSPRSGDLSVYWYQQSLDQGLQFLIQYYNGEERAKGNILERFSAQQFPDLHSELNLSSLELGDSALYFCASSVVGRTNEKLFFGSGTQLSVL.

This rearrangement joins TRBV28 to TRBJ1-1; 7 bases fit TRBD1. CDR3 length equals 14 residues. The germline gives CDR1 MDHEN, CDR2 SYDVKM. V gave up 8 bases and J gave up 1 base; unmatched junction bases: 7. CDR3 bases: TGTGCCAGCCATACCGGGACAGAGAACACTGAAGCTTTCTTT. It specifies CASHTGTENTEAFF.

The rearrangement joins TRBV30 to TRBJ1-2, with D uncertain. The germline V gene has CDR1 GTSNPN and CDR2 SVGIG (reference sequence). CDR3 length equals 12 residues. The CDR3 is CARNWPRDGYTF. The DNA for the CDR3 is TGTGCTAGGAACTGGCCCCGAGATGGCTACACCTTC.

The rearrangement uses TRBV28 and TRBJ1-5, with no clear D. The CDR3 is 13 amino acids. Germline assignment: CDR1 MDHEN and CDR2 SYDVKM. Trimming cost V 3 bases and J 5 bases, with 8 bases left between them. CDR3 residues: CASSFNRYQPQHF. In DNA form, the CDR3 reads TGTGCCAGCAGTTTTAACAGATATCAGCCCCAGCATTTT.

This chain connects TRBV7-6 to TRBJ2-1; 8 bases line up with TRBD2. The CDR3 length is 17 residues. V gave up 4 bases and J gave up 7 bases; unmatched junction bases: 15. Germline V gene data show CDR1 as SGHVS and CDR2 as FNYEAQ. The CDR3 loop reads CASSSALRTSYKNEQFF. DNA for the CDR3: TGTGCCAGCAGCTCTGCCTTGAGGACTAGCTATAAAAATGAGCAGTTCTTC.

This sequence joins TRBV18 and TRBJ2-7, with a possible D match to TRBD2 (5 bases). The germline V gene encodes CDR1 KGHSH and CDR2 LQKENI. CDR3 length: 11 residues. The V and J ends lost 3 bases and 6 bases respectively, with 6 bases between them. The CDR3 sequence: CASSPDSEQYF. For the CDR3, the DNA is TGTGCCAGCTCACCGGACTCCGAGCAGTACTTC.